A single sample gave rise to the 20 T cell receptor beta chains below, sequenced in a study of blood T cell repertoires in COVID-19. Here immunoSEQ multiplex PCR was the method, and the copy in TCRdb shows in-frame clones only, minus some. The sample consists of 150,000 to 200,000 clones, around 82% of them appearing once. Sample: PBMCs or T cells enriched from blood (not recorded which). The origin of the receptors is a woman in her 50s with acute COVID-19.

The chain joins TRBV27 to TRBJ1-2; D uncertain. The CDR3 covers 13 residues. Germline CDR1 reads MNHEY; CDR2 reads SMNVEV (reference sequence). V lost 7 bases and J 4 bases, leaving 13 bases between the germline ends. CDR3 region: CASNGGPPYGYTF. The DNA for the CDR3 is TGTGCCAGCAATGGAGGACCCCCCTATGGCTACACCTTC.

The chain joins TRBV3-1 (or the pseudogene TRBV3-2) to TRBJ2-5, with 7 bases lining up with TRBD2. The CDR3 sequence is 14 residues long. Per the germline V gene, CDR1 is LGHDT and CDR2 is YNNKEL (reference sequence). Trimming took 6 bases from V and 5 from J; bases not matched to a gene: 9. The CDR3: CASRPSGAGETQYF. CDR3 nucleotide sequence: TGTGCCAGCAGACCAAGCGGGGCGGGGGAGACCCAGTACTTC.

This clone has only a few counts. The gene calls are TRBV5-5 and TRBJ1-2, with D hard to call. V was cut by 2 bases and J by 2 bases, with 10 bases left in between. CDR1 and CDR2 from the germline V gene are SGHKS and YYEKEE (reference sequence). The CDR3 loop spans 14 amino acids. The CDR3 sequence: CASSFGGQNYGYTF. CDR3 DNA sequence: TGTGCCAGCAGCTTTGGAGGCCAGAACTATGGCTACACCTTC.

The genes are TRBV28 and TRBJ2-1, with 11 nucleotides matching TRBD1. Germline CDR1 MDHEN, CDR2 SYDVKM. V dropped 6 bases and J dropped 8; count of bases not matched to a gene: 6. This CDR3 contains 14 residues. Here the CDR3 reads CASSPGQGVDEQFF. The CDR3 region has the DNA TGTGCCAGCAGCCCGGGACAGGGGGTTGATGAGCAGTTCTTC.

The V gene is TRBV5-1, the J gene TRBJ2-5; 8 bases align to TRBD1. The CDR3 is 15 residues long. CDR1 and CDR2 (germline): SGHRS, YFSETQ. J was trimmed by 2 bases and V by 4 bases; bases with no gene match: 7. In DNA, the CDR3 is TGCGCCAGCAGCGGGGGGACAGGCGGGCAAGAGACCCAGTACTTC. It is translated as CASSGGTGGQETQYF.

The DNA for the CDR3 is TGCGCCAGCAGGGAGGGGGCGTTGAACACAGATACGCAGTATTTT. It translates to CASREGALNTDTQYF. The chain has TRBV5-1 and TRBJ2-3; maybe TRBD1 (7 bases). Trimming left V 5 bases short and J 2 bases short, with 15 bases between. The CDR3 extends over 15 amino acids. Germline CDR1 reads SGHRS; CDR2 reads YFSETQ.

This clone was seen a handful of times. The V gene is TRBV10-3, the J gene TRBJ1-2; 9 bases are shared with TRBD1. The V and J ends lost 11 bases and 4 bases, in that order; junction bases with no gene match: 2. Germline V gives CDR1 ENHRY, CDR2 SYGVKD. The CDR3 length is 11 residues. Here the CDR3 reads CAATGGYGYTF. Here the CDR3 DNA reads TGTGCCGCGACAGGGGGCTATGGCTACACCTTC.

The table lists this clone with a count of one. DNA of the CDR3: TGTGCCAGCAGCCCTCGACAGGGATTAGGACGTGGCTACACCTTC. Translation: CASSPRQGLGRGYTF. The genes are TRBV14 and TRBJ1-2; 7 bases agree with TRBD1. The V gene end was trimmed by 4 bases and the J gene end by 7 bases; junction bases not matched to a gene: 12. This CDR3 region has 15 residues. Germline V gene sequence: CDR1 SGHDN, CDR2 FVKESK.

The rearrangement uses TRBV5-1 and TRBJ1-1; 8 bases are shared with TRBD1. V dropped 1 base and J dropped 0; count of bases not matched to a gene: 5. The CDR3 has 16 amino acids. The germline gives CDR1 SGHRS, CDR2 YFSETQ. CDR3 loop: CASSLNRDRLNTEAFF. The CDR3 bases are TGCGCCAGCAGCTTGAACCGGGACAGGCTGAACACTGAAGCTTTCTTT.

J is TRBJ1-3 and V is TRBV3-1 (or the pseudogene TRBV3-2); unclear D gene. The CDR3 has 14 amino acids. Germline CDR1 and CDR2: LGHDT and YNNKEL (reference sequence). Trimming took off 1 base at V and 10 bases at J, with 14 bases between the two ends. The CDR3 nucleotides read TGTGCCAGCAGCCAAGCTGGAGCTTTTGGGACCATATATTTT. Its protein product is CASSQAGAFGTIYF.

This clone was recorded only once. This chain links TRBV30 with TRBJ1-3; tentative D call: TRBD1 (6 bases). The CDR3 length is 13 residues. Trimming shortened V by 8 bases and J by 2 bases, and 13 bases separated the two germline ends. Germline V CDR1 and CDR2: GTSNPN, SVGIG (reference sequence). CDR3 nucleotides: TGTGCCGCGGACAGACAAACTGGAAACACCATATATTTT. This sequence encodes CAADRQTGNTIYF.

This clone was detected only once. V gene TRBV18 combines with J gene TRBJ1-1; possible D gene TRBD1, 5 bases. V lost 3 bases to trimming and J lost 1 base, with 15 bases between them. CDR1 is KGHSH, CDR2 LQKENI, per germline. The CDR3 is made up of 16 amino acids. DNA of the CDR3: TGTGCCAGCTCACCCTATACCGGGACTCAGAACACTGAAGCTTTCTTT. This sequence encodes CASSPYTGTQNTEAFF.

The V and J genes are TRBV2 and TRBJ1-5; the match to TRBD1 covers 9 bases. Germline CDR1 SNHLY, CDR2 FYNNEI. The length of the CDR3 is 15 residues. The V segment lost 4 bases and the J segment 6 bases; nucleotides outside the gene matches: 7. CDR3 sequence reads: CASSGTGGMGQPQHF. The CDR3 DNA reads TGTGCCAGCAGTGGCACAGGGGGCATGGGTCAGCCCCAGCATTTT.

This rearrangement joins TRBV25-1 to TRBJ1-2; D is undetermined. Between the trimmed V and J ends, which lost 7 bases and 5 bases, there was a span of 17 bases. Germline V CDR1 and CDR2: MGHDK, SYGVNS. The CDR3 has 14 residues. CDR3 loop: CASTPGSSAYGYTF. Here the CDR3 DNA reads TGTGCCAGCACCCCCGGGTCCTCGGCGTATGGCTACACCTTC.

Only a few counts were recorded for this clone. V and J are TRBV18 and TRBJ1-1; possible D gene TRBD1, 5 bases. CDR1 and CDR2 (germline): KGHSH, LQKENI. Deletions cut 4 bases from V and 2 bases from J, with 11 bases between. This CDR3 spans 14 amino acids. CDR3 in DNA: TGTGCCAGCTCACTAAACGACAGAAACACTGAAGCTTTCTTT. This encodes CASSLNDRNTEAFF.

As DNA, the CDR3 is TGTGCCAGTAGTAGTCGAGAGGAAGGCACTGAAGCTTTCTTT. Its protein product is CASSSREEGTEAFF. The V call is TRBV19, the J call TRBJ1-1; D is unclear. CDR1 and CDR2 from the germline V gene are LNHDA and SQIVND (reference sequence). V was clipped by 4 bases and J by 4 bases, with 13 bases between them. The CDR3 extends over 14 amino acids.

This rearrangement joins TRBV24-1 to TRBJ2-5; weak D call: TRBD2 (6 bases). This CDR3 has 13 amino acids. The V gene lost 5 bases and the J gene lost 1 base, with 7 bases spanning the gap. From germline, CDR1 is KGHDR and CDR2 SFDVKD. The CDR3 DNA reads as TGTGCCACCAGTGGCGGGATCCAAGAGACCCAGTACTTC. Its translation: CATSGGIQETQYF.

The CDR3 nucleotides are TGCGCCAGCACACTAGGAGCTAGCCCGGGGGGGGAGACCCAGTACTTC. It translates to CASTLGASPGGETQYF. The genes are TRBV4-1 and TRBJ2-5; 8 nucleotides line up with TRBD2. Trimming took 7 bases from V and 5 from J; bases not matched to a gene: 15. The germline gives CDR1 MGHRA, CDR2 YSYEKL. The CDR3 covers 16 residues.

The CDR3: CASSLGTGGSPLHF. The CDR3 DNA sequence: TGTGCCAGTAGTCTCGGGACAGGGGGCTCACCCCTCCACTTT. The gene calls are TRBV19 and TRBJ1-6; 12 bases are a match to TRBD1. CDR3 length: 14 residues. Germline V gene lookup returns CDR1 LNHDA and CDR2 SQIVND (reference sequence). V was clipped by 5 bases and J by 10 bases; unmatched bases: 3.

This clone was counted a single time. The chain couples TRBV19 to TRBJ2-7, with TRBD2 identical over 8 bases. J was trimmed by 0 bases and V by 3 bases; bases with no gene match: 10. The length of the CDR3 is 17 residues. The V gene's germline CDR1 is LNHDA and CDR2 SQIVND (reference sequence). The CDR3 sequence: CASSMRGRGARSYEQYV. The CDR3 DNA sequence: TGTGCCAGTAGTATGCGGGGGCGGGGGGCCCGCTCCTACGAGCAGTACGTC.